A single sample is the source of the 13 T cell receptor beta chains below, sequenced in a study of regulatory T cells in long-lasting Graves disease. In building TCR beta libraries, iRepertoire HTBI primers were used together with Arm-PCR of CDR3 regions. Using its own MiXCR run on the multiplex PCR reads, TCRdb lists one record per CDR3 protein. The table includes some 450,000 distinct CDR3 sequences, roughly 17% detected once. Indicated time point: newly diagnosed GD, antithyroid drugs for less than 3 months. Isolated PBMC RNA provided the starting material for the TCR library. A further study also used this sample, focusing on T cells in Graves' hyperthyroidism and ophthalmopathy.

Specimen: peripheral blood mononuclear cells (PBMCs), collected at new diagnosis, from a patient treated with antithyroid drugs. Receptors originate from a woman aged 25 to 39 with Graves disease.

To note about this clonotype: A much bigger clone sits one base away, suggesting this may be a read error. The chain combines TRBV12-3 or TRBV12-4 with TRBJ1-1; D remains unclear. The CDR3 is made up of 11 amino acids. The CDR3 loop is CASSPPGVALF. The CDR3 DNA reads TGTGCCAGCAGCCCCCCGGGCGTAGCTCTCTTT.

V gene TRBV5-4 combines with J gene TRBJ2-7, with 13 bases lining up with TRBD2. The CDR3 runs 14 residues. V lost 5 bases and J lost 7; bases outside the gene matches: 6. Looked up from germline, CDR1 is SGHNT and CDR2 is YYREEE (reference sequence). In DNA form, the CDR3 reads TGTGCCAGCAGAATACTAGCGGGAGGGTTAGAGCAGTACTTC. Its translation is CASRILAGGLEQYF.

The chain couples TRBV7-9 to TRBJ2-1, with 13 bases matching TRBD2. The germline V gene encodes CDR1 SEHNR and CDR2 FQNEAQ (reference sequence). The V segment lost 7 bases and the J segment 9 bases; nucleotides outside the gene matches: 15. This CDR3 has 17 amino acids. In nucleotides, the CDR3 is TGTGCCAGCAACCCCCCCAGCGGACTAGCGGGAGAGGCTGAGCAGTTCTTC. Amino acid sequence: CASNPPSGLAGEAEQFF.

This clonotype appeared a few times. V is TRBV5-6 and J is TRBJ1-1, with a tentative D call TRBD1 (6 bases). V was trimmed by 7 bases and J by 4 bases, leaving 11 bases between them. This CDR3 comprises 12 residues. CDR1 SGHDT and CDR2 YYEEEE come from the germline V gene. The CDR3 sequence is CASGGGLTEAFF. DNA for the CDR3: TGTGCCAGCGGAGGGGGGCTCACTGAAGCTTTCTTT.

This clonotype has just one count. The chain employs TRBV19 and TRBJ1-2, with 9 positions matching TRBD1. Germline V gives CDR1 LNHDA, CDR2 SQIVND (reference sequence). There are 15 residues in the CDR3. V dropped 5 bases and J dropped 4; count of bases not matched to a gene: 8. The CDR3: CASSRDRDGVYGYTF. Written as DNA, the CDR3 is TGTGCCAGTAGTCGGGACAGGGACGGTGTCTATGGCTACACCTTC.

This clonotype was picked up a small number of times. The chain recombines TRBV19 with TRBJ1-5; the D is unclear. CDR1 is LNHDA, CDR2 SQIVND, per germline (reference sequence). The CDR3 has 12 residues. Between the trimmed V and J ends, which lost 11 bases and 0 bases, there was a span of 8 bases. The CDR3 DNA follows: TGTGCCTCCGCCGATAGCAATCAGCCCCAGCATTTT. It specifies CASADSNQPQHF.

This clonotype was recorded many times. The genes are TRBV6-5 and TRBJ1-1, with 7 bases lining up with TRBD1. CDR1 MNHEY and CDR2 SVGAGI come from the germline V gene. J gave up 3 bases and V 1 base, and 11 bases lay outside the gene matches. The length of the CDR3 is 17 residues. Here the CDR3 DNA reads TGTGCCAGCAGTTACTTCACCCCCCGCAGGGGGGACACTGAAGCTTTCTTT. Residues: CASSYFTPRRGDTEAFF.

In this sample, this clonotype turned up a few times. The chain has TRBV9 and TRBJ1-2; 11 nucleotides line up with TRBD1. This CDR3 has 14 residues. V dropped 3 bases and J dropped 6; count of bases not matched to a gene: 4. The V gene's germline CDR1 is SGDLS and CDR2 YYNGEE. The CDR3 bases are TGTGCCAGCAGCGCACTGGGACAGGGGGATGGCTACACCTTC. Translation gives CASSALGQGDGYTF.

There are many counts of this clonotype. This rearrangement joins TRBV6-2 or TRBV6-3 to TRBJ2-1; 9 nucleotides match TRBD2. From germline, CDR1 is MNHEY and CDR2 SVGEGT. The CDR3 runs to 17 residues. V gave up 2 bases and J gave up 5 bases; unmatched junction bases: 10. The CDR3 region has the DNA TGTGCCAGCAGTTACCGCAACTTAGCGGGAGAAGACAATGAGCAGTTCTTC. This encodes CASSYRNLAGEDNEQFF.

The chain employs TRBV6-1 and TRBJ2-7; maybe TRBD2 (5 bases). Trimming shortened V by 7 bases and J by 6 bases, and 13 bases separated the two germline ends. The CDR3 contains 12 residues. CDR1 is MNHNS and CDR2 is SASEGT in the germline V gene. The CDR3, as DNA: TGTGCCAGCACCTCCCGGGCGGGCGAGCAGTACTTC. Its translation is CASTSRAGEQYF.

This clonotype was detected only a few times. The chain is built from TRBV19 and TRBJ1-1, with TRBD1 as a possible D gene (5 bases). This CDR3 region has 14 residues. The ends were cut back, 4 bases at V and 6 bases at J, with 15 bases in the middle. The germline gives CDR1 LNHDA, CDR2 SQIVND (reference sequence). The CDR3 loop is CASSTSRAGPEAFF. CDR3 DNA sequence: TGTGCCAGTAGTACCTCCCGTGCGGGGCCTGAAGCTTTCTTT.

At least ten counts were recorded for this clonotype. V usage is TRBV7-2 and J usage is TRBJ1-1; TRBD1 might be the D (6 bases). This CDR3 has 13 residues. Looked up from germline, CDR1 is SGHTA and CDR2 is FQGNSA. Trimming cost V 5 bases and J 11 bases, with 18 bases left between them. This chain's CDR3 is CASSRDRTFWAFF. CDR3 sequence (DNA): TGTGCCAGCAGCCGCGACAGGACCTTTTGGGCTTTCTTT.

The rearrangement links TRBV11-1 to TRBJ1-5; D is undetermined. CDR1 and CDR2 from the germline V gene are SGHAT and FQDESV (reference sequence). V dropped 8 bases and J dropped 2 bases, with 10 bases sitting between them. The CDR3 consists of 13 residues. DNA of the CDR3: TGTGCCAGCGGCCTAACCCGCAATCAGCCCCAGCATTTT. This codes for CASGLTRNQPQHF. The whole variable domain, remainder taken from reference TRBV11-1 and TRBJ1-5, is EAEVAQSPRYKITEKSQAVAFWCDPISGHATLYWYRQILGQGPELLVQFQDESVVDDSQLPKDRFSAERLKGVDSTLKIQPAELGDSAMYLCASGLTRNQPQHFGDGTRLSIL.